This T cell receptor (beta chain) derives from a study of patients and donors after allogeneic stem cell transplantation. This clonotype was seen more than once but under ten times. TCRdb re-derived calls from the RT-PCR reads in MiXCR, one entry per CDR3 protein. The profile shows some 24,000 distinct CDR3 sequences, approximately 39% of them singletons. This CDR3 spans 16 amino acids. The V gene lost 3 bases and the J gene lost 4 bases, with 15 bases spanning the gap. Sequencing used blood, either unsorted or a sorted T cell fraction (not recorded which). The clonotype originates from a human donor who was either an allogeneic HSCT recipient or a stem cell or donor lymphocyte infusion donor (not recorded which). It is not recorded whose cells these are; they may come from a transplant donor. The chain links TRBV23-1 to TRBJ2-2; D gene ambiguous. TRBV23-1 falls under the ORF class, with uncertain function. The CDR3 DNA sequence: TGCGCCAGCAGTCACACCGATGGGAACGGCACCGGGGAGCTGTTTTTT. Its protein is CASSHTDGNGTGELFF.